Detailed here is one T cell receptor beta chain. This sample stems from a study of blood T cell repertoires in COVID-19. This CDR3 is built from 17 residues. The V and J ends lost 4 bases and 4 bases respectively, with 24 bases between them. Germline V gives CDR1 SGHRS, CDR2 YFSETQ. The method was immunoSEQ multiplex PCR; TCRdb's version includes in-frame clones alone and lacks a portion of them. Of about 250,000 clones in the sample, about 85% were seen once. Sequenced sample: peripheral blood. The TCR sequence derives from a human donor with COVID-19, enrolled during active disease. The donor label of this sample is uncertain. The chain recombines TRBV5-1 with TRBJ2-7, with D perhaps matching TRBD1 (6 bases). DNA of the CDR3: TGCGCCAGCAGCGGGGGTTCCCGGCAGGGGTTCAGATACGAGCAGTACTTC. It encodes CASSGGSRQGFRYEQYF.